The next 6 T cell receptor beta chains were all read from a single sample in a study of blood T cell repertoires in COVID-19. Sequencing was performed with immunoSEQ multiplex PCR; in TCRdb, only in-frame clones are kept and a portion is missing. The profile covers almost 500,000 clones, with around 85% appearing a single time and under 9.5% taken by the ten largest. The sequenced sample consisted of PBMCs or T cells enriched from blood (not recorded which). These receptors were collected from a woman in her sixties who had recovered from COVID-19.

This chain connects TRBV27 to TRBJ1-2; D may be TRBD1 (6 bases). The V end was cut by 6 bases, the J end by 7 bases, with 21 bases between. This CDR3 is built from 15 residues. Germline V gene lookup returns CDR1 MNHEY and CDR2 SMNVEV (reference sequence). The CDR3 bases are TGTGCCAGCAGGACTACAGGGCACGGGATATCTGGCTACACCTTC. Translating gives CASRTTGHGISGYTF.

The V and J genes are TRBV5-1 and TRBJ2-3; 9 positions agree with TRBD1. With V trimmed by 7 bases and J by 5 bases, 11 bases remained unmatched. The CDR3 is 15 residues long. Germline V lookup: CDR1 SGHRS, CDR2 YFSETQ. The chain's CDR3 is CASHLPTGGEDTQYF. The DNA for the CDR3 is TGCGCCAGCCACCTCCCGACAGGGGGGGAAGATACGCAGTATTTT.

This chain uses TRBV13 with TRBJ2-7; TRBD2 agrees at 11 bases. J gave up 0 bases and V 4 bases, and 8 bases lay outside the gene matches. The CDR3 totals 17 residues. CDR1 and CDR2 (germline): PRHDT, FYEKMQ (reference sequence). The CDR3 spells CASSSPSTSGDSYEQYF. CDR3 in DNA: TGTGCCAGCAGCTCCCCCTCGACTAGCGGGGACTCCTACGAGCAGTACTTC.

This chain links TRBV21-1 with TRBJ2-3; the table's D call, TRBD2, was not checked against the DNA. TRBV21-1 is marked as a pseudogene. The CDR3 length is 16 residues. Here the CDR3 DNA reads TGTGCCAGCAGCTTCCGACTAGCGGGGGGGCTAGATACGCAGTATTTT. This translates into CASSFRLAGGLDTQYF.

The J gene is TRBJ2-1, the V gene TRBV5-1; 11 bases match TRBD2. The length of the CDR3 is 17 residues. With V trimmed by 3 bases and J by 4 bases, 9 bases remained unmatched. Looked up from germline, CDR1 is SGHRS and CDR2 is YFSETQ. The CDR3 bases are TGCGCCAGCAGCTCTAGAGTAGCGGGGGGGCCTTACAATGAGCAGTTCTTC. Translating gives CASSSRVAGGPYNEQFF. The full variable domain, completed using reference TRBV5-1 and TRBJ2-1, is KAGVTQTPRYLIKTRGQQVTLSCSPISGHRSVSWYQQTPGQGLQFLFEYFSETQRNKGNFPGRFSGRQFSNSRSEMNVSTLELGDSALYLCASSSRVAGGPYNEQFFGPGTRLTVL.

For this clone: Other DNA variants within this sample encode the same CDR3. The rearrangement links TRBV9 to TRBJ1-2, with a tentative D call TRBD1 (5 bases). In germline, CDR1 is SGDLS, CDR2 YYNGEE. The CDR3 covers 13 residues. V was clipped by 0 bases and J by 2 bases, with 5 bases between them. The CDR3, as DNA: TGTGCCAGCAGCGTAGGACAGAACTATGGCTACACCTTC. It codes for CASSVGQNYGYTF.